This T cell receptor (beta chain) was profiled in a study of T-cell memory formation after mild COVID-19. Background on the study: TCR clusters largely stayed donor specific. The study, taken as a whole, reports: Nothing confirmed that second-wave clones peaking on day 37 were specific for SARS-CoV-2.

MiXCR, applied by TCRdb to the 5' RACE reads, yields one record per CDR3 protein. The sample lists around 370,000 distinct CDR3 sequences, about 21% seen once, with around 13% in the top ten. This CDR3 has 12 amino acids. V lost 1 base, J lost 11 bases, and 9 bases lay in between. As concerns this clonotype: Its target is unknown.

The chain employs TRBV12-3 or TRBV12-4 and TRBJ2-1, with a possible D match to TRBD1 (5 bases). The sample comprised PBMCs or a T cell subset sorted from them (not recorded which). The TCR was taken from an adult woman who had mild COVID-19 (a few samples of this study predate the infection). Cell type and time point are not known. CDR3 nucleotide sequence: TGTGCCAGCAGTTTAGGGCAGGGTAAGCAGTTCTTC. As protein: CASSLGQGKQFF.